The 11 T cell receptor beta chains below come from one sample, sequenced in a study of blood T cell repertoires in COVID-19. Sequencing used immunoSEQ multiplex PCR; TCRdb keeps in-frame clones, though not all of them. This sample carries about 280,000 clones, 90% of them seen once, and the ten largest clones take 1.7%. Sequencing was carried out using PBMCs or T cells enriched from blood (not recorded which). Receptors were obtained from a woman aged 18-29 years with acute COVID-19.

This clone appeared a few times. The gene calls are TRBV2 and TRBJ2-7; 7 bases are a match to TRBD2. The germline V gene encodes CDR1 SNHLY and CDR2 FYNNEI. This CDR3 comprises 14 residues. V trimming: 8 bases; J trimming: 0 bases; junction bases outside the gene matches: 7. The CDR3 coding sequence is TGTGCCAGCTCTAGCGGTCCTAGCTCCTACGAGCAGTACTTC. It specifies CASSSGPSSYEQYF.

In its sample, this clone was seen a few times. The chain uses TRBV4-2 and TRBJ2-1, with D uncertain. The CDR3 spans 12 residues. Per germline, CDR1 LGHNA and CDR2 YNFKEQ. V lost 0 bases and J 9 bases, leaving 6 bases between the germline ends. The CDR3 sequence is CASSQDRAEQFF. The CDR3 DNA reads TGTGCCAGCAGCCAAGATCGCGCTGAGCAGTTCTTC.

This clone has just a few counts. CDR3 sequence: CASSLLGGTGELEQYF. CDR3 in DNA: TGTGCCAGCAGTTTACTGGGAGGGACAGGAGAGCTCGAGCAGTACTTC. The rearrangement links TRBV27 to TRBJ2-7; weak D call: TRBD1 (8 bases). V lost 2 bases and J lost 6, with 20 bases in between. The CDR3 is made up of 16 amino acids. Germline CDR1 reads MNHEY; CDR2 reads SMNVEV (reference sequence).

This chain links TRBV30 with TRBJ1-6; D remains ambiguous. From germline, CDR1 is GTSNPN and CDR2 SVGIG (reference sequence). The V end was cut by 0 bases, the J end by 7 bases, with 13 bases between. This CDR3 has 15 residues. CDR3 in amino acids: CAWSVRAPRNSPLHF. DNA of the CDR3: TGTGCCTGGAGTGTTAGAGCCCCCCGGAATTCACCCCTCCACTTT.

The gene calls are TRBV11-2 and TRBJ1-2; no clear D. V lost 3 bases, J lost 1 base, and 6 bases lay in between. CDR1 and CDR2 from the germline V gene are SGHAT and FQNNGV. The CDR3 spans 13 residues. The CDR3 DNA follows: TGTGCCAGCAGCTTGTCCCATAACTATGGCTACACCTTC. This codes for CASSLSHNYGYTF.

The genes are TRBV2 and TRBJ2-2; the D is unclear. The germline V and J ends were trimmed by 6 bases and 7 bases, with 21 bases remaining between them. CDR1 and CDR2 from the germline V gene are SNHLY and FYNNEI. The CDR3 length is 16 residues. CDR3 sequence: CASRYTETQTLGELFF. CDR3 DNA: TGTGCCAGCAGATATACAGAAACCCAGACCCTCGGGGAGCTGTTTTTT.

The chain combines TRBV10-3 with TRBJ2-3, with 14 bases matching TRBD2. Germline trimming cut 8 bases from V and 6 bases from J; bases unmatched to any gene: 1. Germline V gene data show CDR1 as ENHRY and CDR2 as SYGVKD. The CDR3 contains 13 residues. The chain's CDR3 is CAIGTSGSDTQYF. Here the CDR3 DNA reads TGTGCCATCGGGACTAGCGGGAGTGATACGCAGTATTTT.

The chain is built from TRBV5-5 and TRBJ2-1, with TRBD1 as a possible D gene (5 bases). Germline V gene lookup returns CDR1 SGHKS and CDR2 YYEKEE (reference sequence). The CDR3 spans 15 residues. V was pared by 0 bases and J by 8 bases, with 15 bases between. The CDR3 loop is CASSLVVISRDEQFF. The CDR3 coding sequence is TGTGCCAGCAGCTTGGTAGTTATTTCCAGGGATGAGCAGTTCTTC.

The V call is TRBV30, the J call TRBJ2-7; the match to TRBD2 covers 12 bases. This CDR3 contains 20 residues. Germline CDR1 GTSNPN, CDR2 SVGIG (reference sequence). V dropped 0 bases and J dropped 1; count of bases not matched to a gene: 16. The CDR3 coding sequence is TGTGCCTGGAGTGTACGGCGACTAGCGGGAGCGGATTATTGGTCCTACGAGCAGTACTTC. This translates into CAWSVRRLAGADYWSYEQYF. The variable domain in full, with the rest retrieved from reference TRBV30 and TRBJ2-7, is SQTIHQWPATLVQPVGSPLSLECTVEGTSNPNLYWYRQAAGRGLQLLFYSVGIGQISSEVPQNLSASRPQDRQFILSSKKLLLSDSGFYLCAWSVRRLAGADYWSYEQYFGPGTRLTVT.

The chain employs TRBV5-1 and TRBJ2-1; 13 bases line up with TRBD2. The CDR3 contains 17 residues. J was trimmed by 6 bases and V by 4 bases; bases with no gene match: 10. Germline V lookup: CDR1 SGHRS, CDR2 YFSETQ. The DNA for the CDR3 is TGCGCCAGCAGCGGACCGGGACTAGCGGGATCGGCCAATGAGCAGTTCTTC. Encoded protein: CASSGPGLAGSANEQFF. Combining the CDR3 with reference TRBV5-1 and TRBJ2-1 gives the whole variable domain KAGVTQTPRYLIKTRGQQVTLSCSPISGHRSVSWYQQTPGQGLQFLFEYFSETQRNKGNFPGRFSGRQFSNSRSEMNVSTLELGDSALYLCASSGPGLAGSANEQFFGPGTRLTVL.

The rearrangement links TRBV28 to TRBJ1-1; the D gene is possibly TRBD1 (6 bases). CDR1 is MDHEN and CDR2 is SYDVKM in the germline V gene. The CDR3 extends over 13 amino acids. V shed 6 bases and J shed 7 bases, with 15 bases lying between them. This CDR3 reads CASRGTPLVEAFF. The CDR3 nucleotides are TGTGCCAGCAGGGGGACACCTCTAGTTGAAGCTTTCTTT.